The 29 T cell receptor beta chains below were found in one sample sequenced in a study of shared clonotypes between healthy human individuals (dated by TCRdb to 2020 to 2021). Libraries were built with the immunoSEQ multiplex PCR assay. TCRdb took over this immuneACCESS table, retaining in-frame rearrangements with V and J assigned. Such tables are incomplete; in checked studies, under half of the missing clones stem from an unresolved V gene, and the remainder is unexplained. Across this sample there are under 1,900,000 clones, with 98% to 99% seen only once. Of the sample, under 0.45% falls within the top ten clones. The source material was naive CD4+ T cells sorted from blood. The cell subset or site label of this sample denotes: CD45RA+ positively selected. Receptor source: a man aged 30 to 39 in good health.

The V and J genes are TRBV19 and TRBJ2-2; 12 bases agree with TRBD2. J lost 0 bases, V lost 2 bases, and 4 bases had no gene match. Germline values: CDR1 LNHDA, CDR2 SQIVND (reference sequence). The CDR3 spans 18 residues. The CDR3 DNA sequence: TGTGCCAGTAGTATACGGCTAGCGGGAGGGACGAACACCGGGGAGCTGTTTTTT. Its translation is CASSIRLAGGTNTGELFF.

This sequence joins TRBV18 and TRBJ2-5; unclear D gene. The CDR3 has 15 amino acids. The germline CDR1 and CDR2 sequences are KGHSH and LQKENI. V was trimmed by 5 bases and J by 3 bases, leaving 16 bases between them. CDR3 coding DNA: TGTGCCAGCTCATCCAACCGGGTAGCCGAAGAGACCCAGTACTTC. Translation: CASSSNRVAEETQYF. The full variable domain, with the rest looked up from reference TRBV18 and TRBJ2-5, is NAGVMQNPRHLVRRRGQEARLRCSPMKGHSHVYWYRQLPEEGLKFMVYLQKENIIDESGMPKERFSAEFPKEGPSILRIQQVVRGDSAAYFCASSSNRVAEETQYFGPGTRLLVL.

J is TRBJ2-7 and V is TRBV28; D ambiguous. This CDR3 spans 13 amino acids. V was trimmed by 7 bases and J by 7 bases, leaving 17 bases between them. Germline V gene data show CDR1 as MDHEN and CDR2 as SYDVKM. The CDR3 DNA follows: TGTGCCAGCACCATAGGCGCGCCACGGGAGCAGTACTTC. Amino acid sequence: CASTIGAPREQYF.

This clone was seen a single time. The chain recombines TRBV30 with TRBJ2-1, with D perhaps assigned TRBD1 or TRBD2 (5 bases each). CDR3 size: 14 residues. Germline CDR1 reads GTSNPN; CDR2 reads SVGIG (reference sequence). The V and J ends lost 4 bases and 2 bases respectively, with 12 bases between them. The CDR3 spells CAWTRDLTYNEQFF. In nucleotides, the CDR3 is TGTGCCTGGACCCGGGACCTCACCTACAATGAGCAGTTCTTC. Full variable domain (outside the CDR3, taken from reference TRBV30 and TRBJ2-1): SQTIHQWPATLVQPVGSPLSLECTVEGTSNPNLYWYRQAAGRGLQLLFYSVGIGQISSEVPQNLSASRPQDRQFILSSKKLLLSDSGFYLCAWTRDLTYNEQFFGPGTRLTVL.

This rearrangement joins TRBV19 to TRBJ2-7; TRBD2 matches at 8 bases. The germline V gene has CDR1 LNHDA and CDR2 SQIVND (reference sequence). Trimming removed 1 base from V and 2 bases from J; junction bases left unmatched: 10. This CDR3 region has 17 residues. The CDR3 spells CASSIGSLREATYEQYF. The CDR3 DNA sequence: TGTGCCAGTAGTATAGGGTCATTGCGGGAGGCGACCTACGAGCAGTACTTC.

The CDR3 region is CASSPGTAVRPQHF. The DNA of the CDR3 is TGTGCCAGCAGTCCCGGGACAGCAGTAAGGCCCCAGCATTTT. This sequence joins TRBV2 and TRBJ1-5, with TRBD1 matching 7 bases. J was trimmed by 9 bases and V by 5 bases; bases with no gene match: 10. The CDR3 extends over 14 amino acids. Germline-derived CDR1 and CDR2 are SNHLY and FYNNEI.

The V gene is TRBV7-9, the J gene TRBJ1-2, with a tentative D call TRBD1 (6 bases). With 2 bases removed from V and 1 base from J, the gap between germline ends came to 11 bases. From germline, CDR1 is SEHNR and CDR2 FQNEAQ (reference sequence). The CDR3 loop spans 15 amino acids. This CDR3 reads CASSLIGQNNYGYTF. CDR3 bases: TGTGCCAGCAGCTTAATCGGACAGAATAACTATGGCTACACCTTC. Full variable domain (rest looked up from reference TRBV7-9 and TRBJ1-2): DTGVSQNPRHKITKRGQNVTFRCDPISEHNRLYWYRQTLGQGPEFLTYFQNEAQLEKSRLLSDRFSAERPKGSFSTLEIQRTEQGDSAMYLCASSLIGQNNYGYTFGSGTRLTVV.

This clone was observed a single time. This sequence joins TRBV27 and TRBJ1-4; D uncertain. CDR1 MNHEY and CDR2 SMNVEV come from the germline V gene (reference sequence). The CDR3 extends over 13 amino acids. V lost 3 bases and J lost 5, with 7 bases in between. CDR3 in DNA: TGTGCCAGCAGTTTCAGGAGGAATGAAAAACTGTTTTTT. Its protein is CASSFRRNEKLFF.

This clone was counted once. V usage is TRBV18 and J usage is TRBJ2-2; D perhaps matches TRBD1 (5 bases). The CDR3 length is 18 residues. With 3 bases removed from V and 0 bases from J, the gap between germline ends came to 17 bases. The germline V gene encodes CDR1 KGHSH and CDR2 LQKENI. The CDR3 DNA sequence: TGTGCCAGCTCACCGGTGCCCCAGGGCGTCGCGAACACCGGGGAGCTGTTTTTT. Its protein product is CASSPVPQGVANTGELFF.

The gene calls are TRBV5-1 and TRBJ2-2; weak D call: TRBD1 (5 bases). The CDR3 runs to 14 residues. Trimming removed 0 bases from V and 4 bases from J, with 7 bases in between. Germline-derived CDR1 and CDR2 are SGHRS and YFSETQ. The CDR3 region is CASSLGTRTGELFF. For the CDR3, the DNA is TGCGCCAGCAGCTTGGGGACACGCACCGGGGAGCTGTTTTTT.

A word on this clone: Different DNA sequences within this sample yield the same CDR3. The chain employs TRBV7-9 and TRBJ2-3; no firm D call. Trimming left V 1 base short and J 2 bases short, with 7 bases between. CDR1 and CDR2 from the germline V gene are SEHNR and FQNEAQ (reference sequence). The CDR3 spans 14 residues. This CDR3 is CASSLGVSTDTQYF. The CDR3, as DNA: TGTGCCAGCAGCTTAGGGGTCTCCACAGATACGCAGTATTTT. The variable domain in full, with the rest retrieved from reference TRBV7-9 and TRBJ2-3, is DTGVSQNPRHKITKRGQNVTFRCDPISEHNRLYWYRQTLGQGPEFLTYFQNEAQLEKSRLLSDRFSAERPKGSFSTLEIQRTEQGDSAMYLCASSLGVSTDTQYFGPGTRLTVL.

The count of this clone is one. The J gene is TRBJ2-7, the V gene TRBV27, with a possible D match to TRBD1 (6 bases). The CDR3 runs to 15 residues. With 3 bases removed from V and 3 bases from J, the gap between germline ends came to 15 bases. Germline lookup yields CDR1 MNHEY and CDR2 SMNVEV (reference sequence). The CDR3 here is CASSFNSGHNYEQYF. The DNA for the CDR3 is TGTGCCAGCAGTTTCAACTCGGGACATAACTACGAGCAGTACTTC.

V and J are TRBV9 and TRBJ2-3, with TRBD2 matching 7 bases. This CDR3 has 18 residues. J was trimmed by 0 bases and V by 1 base; bases with no gene match: 11. Germline V gene sequence: CDR1 SGDLS, CDR2 YYNGEE. The CDR3 is CASSVSFIAGFSTDTQYF. In DNA form, the CDR3 reads TGTGCCAGCAGCGTAAGTTTCATAGCGGGCTTTAGCACAGATACGCAGTATTTT.

This rearrangement joins TRBV5-1 to TRBJ1-1; TRBD1 matches at 7 bases. The CDR3 loop spans 17 amino acids. Trimming cost V 2 bases and J 0 bases; bases outside gene matches: 10. The germline V gene has CDR1 SGHRS and CDR2 YFSETQ. In DNA, the CDR3 is TGCGCCAGCAGCTTTGATCCTCCGGGACAGATGAACACTGAAGCTTTCTTT. This sequence encodes CASSFDPPGQMNTEAFF.

The genes are TRBV7-8 and TRBJ2-7, with a tentative D call TRBD2 (6 bases). CDR3 length: 17 residues. The germline V and J ends were trimmed by 5 bases and 3 bases, with 23 bases remaining between them. Germline V CDR1 and CDR2: SGHVS, FQNEAQ. CDR3 sequence reads: CASSPENPLRRVYEQYF. CDR3 nucleotides: TGTGCCAGCAGCCCAGAGAATCCACTCAGGAGGGTCTACGAGCAGTACTTC.

V gene TRBV28 combines with J gene TRBJ1-5, with 9 bases fitting TRBD1. Germline CDR1 and CDR2: MDHEN and SYDVKM. The V segment lost 7 bases and the J segment 7 bases; nucleotides outside the gene matches: 11. The CDR3 covers 15 residues. The CDR3 sequence is CASTEDRGSWQPQHF. In DNA form, the CDR3 reads TGTGCCAGCACCGAGGACAGGGGAAGTTGGCAGCCCCAGCATTTT.

The chain combines TRBV6-1 with TRBJ1-5; TRBD1 is a possible D gene (6 bases). The V end was cut by 2 bases, the J end by 7 bases, with 12 bases between. CDR3 size: 14 residues. Per the germline V gene, CDR1 is MNHNS and CDR2 is SASEGT. The CDR3 DNA reads as TGTGCCAGCAGTGAACGGCTCAGGGGACAGCCCCAGCATTTT. Its translation: CASSERLRGQPQHF.

J is TRBJ2-2 and V is TRBV29-1; 11 bases fit TRBD2. The CDR3 extends over 15 amino acids. Germline CDR1 SQVTM, CDR2 ANQGSEA. The junction had 7 bases not matched to a gene; V was cut back by 7 bases and J by 3 bases. CDR3 DNA: TGCAGCGCTACCGGGACTAGCGGATACACCGGGGAGCTGTTTTTT. Translating it yields CSATGTSGYTGELFF.

V is TRBV7-2 and J is TRBJ1-2, with no clear D. This CDR3 has 15 residues. CDR1 and CDR2 from the germline V gene are SGHTA and FQGNSA. Trimming took 0 bases from V and 4 from J, leaving 12 bases between them. The DNA for the CDR3 is TGTGCCAGCAGCTTAGCGGAAGGATTCCTCTATGGCTACACCTTC. Protein product: CASSLAEGFLYGYTF.

This chain's CDR3 is CASSPETSGISNEQFF. CDR3 coding DNA: TGTGCCAGCTCACCCGAGACTAGCGGGATCAGCAATGAGCAGTTCTTC. The V call is TRBV18, the J call TRBJ2-1, with 11 bases matching TRBD2. Unmatched junction bases numbered 7, after V lost 3 bases and J lost 6 bases. Germline V CDR1 and CDR2: KGHSH, LQKENI. This CDR3 region has 16 residues.

V gene TRBV19 combines with J gene TRBJ2-7; D remains unclear. This CDR3 is built from 15 residues. The germline gives CDR1 LNHDA, CDR2 SQIVND (reference sequence). The V and J ends lost 3 bases and 0 bases respectively, with 12 bases between them. DNA of the CDR3: TGTGCCAGTAGTATTCGACCGGTTAGCTCCTACGAGCAGTACTTC. It translates to CASSIRPVSSYEQYF.

The chain has TRBV28 and TRBJ1-5; D remains ambiguous. The germline V and J ends were trimmed by 2 bases and 5 bases, with 13 bases remaining between them. The CDR3 has 15 amino acids. Germline CDR1 is MDHEN and CDR2 is SYDVKM. In nucleotides, the CDR3 is TGTGCCAGCAGTTTAGCTGGACGTCCCCATCAGCCCCAGCATTTT. As protein: CASSLAGRPHQPQHF.

This clone was recorded once. The V call is TRBV7-2, the J call TRBJ2-1, with D perhaps TRBD2 (5 bases). The CDR3 consists of 16 residues. Germline values: CDR1 SGHTA, CDR2 FQGNSA. V lost 7 bases and J lost 7, with 23 bases in between. CDR3 protein: CASTPSGSLLVNEQFF. In nucleotides, the CDR3 is TGTGCCAGCACCCCCAGCGGTAGTCTCCTGGTGAATGAGCAGTTCTTC.

The rearrangement uses TRBV7-6 and TRBJ2-1; TRBD1 matches 7 bases. With V trimmed by 5 bases and J by 6 bases, 7 bases remained unmatched. The CDR3 runs 14 residues. From germline, CDR1 is SGHVS and CDR2 FNYEAQ. The DNA of the CDR3 is TGTGCCAGCAGCGAGGGACAGCCAGCCAATGAGCAGTTCTTC. It encodes CASSEGQPANEQFF.

The chain has TRBV28 and TRBJ1-5; 7 bases are shared with TRBD1. The CDR3 has 16 residues. The trim removed 5 bases at V and 2 bases at J, leaving 9 bases unmatched. In germline, CDR1 is MDHEN, CDR2 SYDVKM. In nucleotides, the CDR3 is TGTGCCAGCAGTCTCTCACAGGGGTTTGGCAATCAGCCCCAGCATTTT. It specifies CASSLSQGFGNQPQHF.

The genes are TRBV19 and TRBJ2-7; D may be TRBD1 or TRBD2 (5 bases each). V lost 4 bases, J lost 0 bases, and 10 bases lay in between. CDR1 and CDR2 (germline): LNHDA, SQIVND (reference sequence). This CDR3 is 14 amino acids long. CDR3 in DNA: TGTGCCAGTAGTAGCAGGGAGAGCTCCTACGAGCAGTACTTC. It encodes CASSSRESSYEQYF.

The chain recombines TRBV19 with TRBJ2-1, with 7 bases aligning to TRBD2. The V gene end was trimmed by 5 bases and the J gene end by 8 bases; junction bases not matched to a gene: 9. CDR3 size: 14 residues. The germline CDR1 and CDR2 sequences are LNHDA and SQIVND (reference sequence). CDR3 region: CASSPRSGIYEQFF. In nucleotides, the CDR3 is TGTGCCAGTAGTCCCCGCAGCGGGATTTATGAGCAGTTCTTC.

The rearrangement links TRBV19 to TRBJ2-5, with D perhaps TRBD1 or TRBD2 (5 bases each). The CDR3 contains 16 residues. The V gene's germline CDR1 is LNHDA and CDR2 SQIVND (reference sequence). The V end lost 6 bases, the J end lost 4 bases, and 21 bases lay between the germline ends. CDR3 sequence: CASRRPGATNGETQYF. CDR3 in DNA: TGTGCCAGTAGGAGACCCGGGGCGACGAATGGAGAGACCCAGTACTTC.

V and J are TRBV7-9 and TRBJ2-1; a weak D match, TRBD2 (6 bases). From germline, CDR1 is SEHNR and CDR2 FQNEAQ (reference sequence). V dropped 2 bases and J dropped 4 bases, with 15 bases sitting between them. The CDR3 contains 16 residues. CDR3 sequence reads: CASSLSLPGDYNEQFF. The CDR3 DNA follows: TGTGCCAGCAGCTTATCGCTCCCGGGAGATTACAATGAGCAGTTCTTC. Supplemented by reference TRBV7-9 and TRBJ2-1, the full variable domain reads DTGVSQNPRHKITKRGQNVTFRCDPISEHNRLYWYRQTLGQGPEFLTYFQNEAQLEKSRLLSDRFSAERPKGSFSTLEIQRTEQGDSAMYLCASSLSLPGDYNEQFFGPGTRLTVL.